The T cell receptor (beta chain) under discussion was sequenced for a study of blood T cell repertoires in COVID-19 (dated by TCRdb to between 2020 and 2021). Context from the whole study: Samples covering the acute and convalescent phases of COVID-19 were provided by collaborators in the United States, Italy and Spain. The material from the prospective study consisted of cDNA or gDNA derived from T cells, B-cell-depleted T cells, or PBMCs. The dataset comprised deeply sampled blood TCRbeta repertoires from subjects exposed to, actively infected with, or recovered from COVID-19. The repertoires were made available in a free public database intended to serve as a resource for research on the immune response to SARS-CoV-2. The samples were drawn from the first 160 participants of the ongoing ImmuneRACE study and from 950 to 1,500 subjects provided by 6 global collaborators. A de-identified subject ID, COVID-19 status, age in years and sex were almost always included in the sample metadata. Where available, HLA class I and class II types were taken from metadata supplied by the sample provider and were not determined by assay-based typing.

The junction shows trimming of 2 bases on V and 3 bases on J, and the gene matches do not reach 3 bases of it. There are 14 amino acids in the CDR3, from cysteine to phenylalanine inclusive. CDR3 DNA is the only sequence kept; it has 42 bases, read in frame from the first base. CDR1 is given as MGHDK and CDR2 as SYGVNS, both from the germline V gene. The paper's findings and limits, for the study overall: The amount of clinical and demographic metadata varied by source and participant and was provided uncurated.

Details on this clone: Its antigen is still unknown. No base-level quality is on record; no much larger clone is a single base apart.

The collaborating institutions used their own protocols to collect whole blood in K2EDTA tubes. For TCRbeta analysis, collaborator samples were shipped as frozen whole blood, as isolated PBMCs, or as DNA extracted from either sample type. TCRbeta CDR3 regions were amplified from genomic DNA using the immunoSEQ Assay, a bias-controlled multiplex PCR. On the study's bioinformatics: The number of nucleated cells in each sample was estimated by amplification of reference gene primers within the assay. To quantify the absolute abundance of each unique TCRbeta CDR3 rearrangement, sequence reads were collapsed and filtered. For each sample, productive Simpson clonality was calculated as the square root of Simpson's diversity index over productive rearrangements. TCRdb's version of the immuneACCESS table is confined to in-frame rearrangements and falls short of the full clone set. An unresolved V gene accounts for under half of the shortfall where checked; the remainder is of unknown origin. V, J and clone size were drawn from that table, and D and trimming were deduced from the DNA. The sample table shows tens of thousands of clones, and under 85% are seen once. In total, the top ten clones hold 3.5% of the sample.

The rearrangement joined TRBV25-1 to TRBJ2-5; 7 bases in the middle match TRBD1. Material for sequencing was peripheral blood. The TCR originated in a woman at least 80 years old with acute or convalescent COVID-19. The CDR3 reads CASSEQTGKETQYF. The nucleotide sequence reads TGTGCCAGCAGTGAACAGACAGGGAAAGAGACCCAGTACTTC.